This record concerns one TCR beta chain sequence. There are 17 residues in the CDR3. Germline V gene lookup returns CDR1 SGHTA and CDR2 FQGNSA. Trimming removed 2 bases at V and 1 base at J, with 16 bases between. This entry belongs to a study of blood T cell repertoires in COVID-19. Study details: Some COVID-19 samples were acute and others convalescent; all came from the United States, Italy and Spain.

Profiling relied on immunoSEQ multiplex PCR, and the TCRdb table lists in-frame clones only, not all of them. The table records just over 250,000 clones, 70% to 90% of them present only once. The rearrangement uses TRBV7-2 and TRBJ2-3; D is undetermined. The sample was peripheral blood. The origin of this receptor is a woman in her forties or fifties with acute or convalescent COVID-19. The DNA for the CDR3 is TGTGCCAGCAGCTTATACGAGTCCACGCCGGGCACAGATACGCAGTATTTT. Protein product: CASSLYESTPGTDTQYF. Drawing the rest from reference TRBV7-2 and TRBJ2-3, the complete variable domain is GAGVSQSPSNKVTEKGKDVELRCDPISGHTALYWYRQSLGQGLEFLIYFQGNSAPDKSGLPSDRFSAERTGGSVSTLTIQRTQQEDSAVYLCASSLYESTPGTDTQYFGPGTRLTVL.